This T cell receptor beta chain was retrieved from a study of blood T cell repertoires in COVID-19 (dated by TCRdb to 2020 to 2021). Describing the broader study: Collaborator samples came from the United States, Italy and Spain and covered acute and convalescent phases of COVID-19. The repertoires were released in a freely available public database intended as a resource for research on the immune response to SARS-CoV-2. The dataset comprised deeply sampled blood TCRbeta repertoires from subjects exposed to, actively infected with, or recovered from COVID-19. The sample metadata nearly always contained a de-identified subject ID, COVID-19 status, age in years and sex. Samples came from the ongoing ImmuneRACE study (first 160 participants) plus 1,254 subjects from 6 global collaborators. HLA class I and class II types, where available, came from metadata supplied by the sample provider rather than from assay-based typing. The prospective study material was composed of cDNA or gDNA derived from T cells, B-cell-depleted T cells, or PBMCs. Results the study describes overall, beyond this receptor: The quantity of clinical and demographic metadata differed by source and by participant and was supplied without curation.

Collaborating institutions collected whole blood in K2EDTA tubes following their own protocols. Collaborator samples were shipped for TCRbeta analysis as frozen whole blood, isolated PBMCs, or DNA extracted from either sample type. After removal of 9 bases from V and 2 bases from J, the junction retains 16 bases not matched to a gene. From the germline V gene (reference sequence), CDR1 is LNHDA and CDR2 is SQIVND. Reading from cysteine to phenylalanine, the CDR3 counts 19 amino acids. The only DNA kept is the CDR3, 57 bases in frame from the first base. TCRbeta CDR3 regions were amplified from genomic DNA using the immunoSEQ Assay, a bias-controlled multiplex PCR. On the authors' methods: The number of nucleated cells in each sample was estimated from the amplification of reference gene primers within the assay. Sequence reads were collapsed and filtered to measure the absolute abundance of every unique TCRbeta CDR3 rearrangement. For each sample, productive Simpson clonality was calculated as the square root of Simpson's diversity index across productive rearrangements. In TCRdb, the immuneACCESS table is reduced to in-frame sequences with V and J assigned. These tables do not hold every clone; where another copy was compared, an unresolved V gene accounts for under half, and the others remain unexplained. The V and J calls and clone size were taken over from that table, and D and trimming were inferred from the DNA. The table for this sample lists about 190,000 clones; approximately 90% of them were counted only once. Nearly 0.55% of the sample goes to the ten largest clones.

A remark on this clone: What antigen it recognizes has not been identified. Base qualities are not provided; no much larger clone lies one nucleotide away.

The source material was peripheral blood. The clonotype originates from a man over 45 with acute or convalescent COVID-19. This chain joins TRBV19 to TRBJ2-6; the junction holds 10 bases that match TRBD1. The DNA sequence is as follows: TGTGCCAGCCTACGACAGGGGGCGTTTTCAATCCCTGGGGCCAACGTCCTGACTTTC. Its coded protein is CASLRQGAFSIPGANVLTF.